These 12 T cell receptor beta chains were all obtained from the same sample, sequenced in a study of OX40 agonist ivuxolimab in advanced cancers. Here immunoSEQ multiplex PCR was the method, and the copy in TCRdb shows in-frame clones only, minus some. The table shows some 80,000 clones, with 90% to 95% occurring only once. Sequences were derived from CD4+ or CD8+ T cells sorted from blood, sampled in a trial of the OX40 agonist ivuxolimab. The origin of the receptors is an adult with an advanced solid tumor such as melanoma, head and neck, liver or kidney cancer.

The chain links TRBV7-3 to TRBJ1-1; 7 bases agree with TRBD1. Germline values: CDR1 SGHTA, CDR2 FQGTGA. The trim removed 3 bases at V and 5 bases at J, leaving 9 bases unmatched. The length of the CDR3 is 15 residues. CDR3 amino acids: CASSLGTGVGTEAFF. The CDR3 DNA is TGTGCCAGCAGCTTGGGAACAGGGGTTGGAACTGAAGCTTTCTTT.

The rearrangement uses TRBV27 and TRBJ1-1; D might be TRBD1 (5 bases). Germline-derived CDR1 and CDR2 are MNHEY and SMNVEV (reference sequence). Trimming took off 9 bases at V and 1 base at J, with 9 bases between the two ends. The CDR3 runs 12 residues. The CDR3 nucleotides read TGTGCCAGTGCTCAGGGGAACACTGAAGCTTTCTTT. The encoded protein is CASAQGNTEAFF.

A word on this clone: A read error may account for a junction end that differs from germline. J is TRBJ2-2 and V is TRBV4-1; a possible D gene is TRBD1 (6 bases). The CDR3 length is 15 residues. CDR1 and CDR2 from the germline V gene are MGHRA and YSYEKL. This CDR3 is CASGQADRNTGELFF. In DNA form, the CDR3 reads TGCGCCAGCGGCCAGGCGGACAGGAACACCGGGGAGCTGTTTTTT.

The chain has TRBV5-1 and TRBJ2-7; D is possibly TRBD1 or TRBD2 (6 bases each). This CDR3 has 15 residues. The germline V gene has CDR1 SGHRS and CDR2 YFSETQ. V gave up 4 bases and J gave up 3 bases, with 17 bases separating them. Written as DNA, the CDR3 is TGCGCCAGCAGCCGGGGGTCAGGGGAATTCTACGAGCAGTACTTC. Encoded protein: CASSRGSGEFYEQYF.

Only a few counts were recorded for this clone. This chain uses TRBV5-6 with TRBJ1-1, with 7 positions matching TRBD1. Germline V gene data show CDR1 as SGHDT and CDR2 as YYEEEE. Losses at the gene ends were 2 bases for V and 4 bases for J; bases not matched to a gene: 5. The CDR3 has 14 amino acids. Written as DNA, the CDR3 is TGTGCCAGCAGCTTCCTACAGGGGATCACTGAAGCTTTCTTT. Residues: CASSFLQGITEAFF.

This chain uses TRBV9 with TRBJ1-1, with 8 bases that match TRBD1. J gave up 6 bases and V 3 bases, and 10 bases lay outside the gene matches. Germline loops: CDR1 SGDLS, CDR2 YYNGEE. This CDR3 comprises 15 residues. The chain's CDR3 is CASSAHRGGKAEAFF. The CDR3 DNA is TGTGCCAGCAGCGCCCACAGGGGGGGCAAGGCTGAAGCTTTCTTT.

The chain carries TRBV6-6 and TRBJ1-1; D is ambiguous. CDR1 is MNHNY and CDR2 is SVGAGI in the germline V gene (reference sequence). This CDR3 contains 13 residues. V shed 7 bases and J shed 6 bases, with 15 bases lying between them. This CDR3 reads CASIVLGRAEAFF. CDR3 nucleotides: TGTGCCAGCATCGTACTCGGGCGCGCTGAAGCTTTCTTT.

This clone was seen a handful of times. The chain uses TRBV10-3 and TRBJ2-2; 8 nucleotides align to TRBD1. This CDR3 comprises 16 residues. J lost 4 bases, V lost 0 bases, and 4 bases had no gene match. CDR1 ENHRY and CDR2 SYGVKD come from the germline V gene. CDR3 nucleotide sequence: TGTGCCATCAGTGAGTCTACAGGGGGTACCACCGGGGAGCTGTTTTTT. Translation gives CAISESTGGTTGELFF.

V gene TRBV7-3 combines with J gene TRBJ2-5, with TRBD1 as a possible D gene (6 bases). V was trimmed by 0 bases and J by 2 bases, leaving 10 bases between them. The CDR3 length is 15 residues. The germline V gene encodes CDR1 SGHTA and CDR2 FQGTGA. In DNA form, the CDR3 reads TGTGCCAGCAGCTTAACGACAGGCCTTCAAGAGACCCAGTACTTC. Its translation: CASSLTTGLQETQYF.

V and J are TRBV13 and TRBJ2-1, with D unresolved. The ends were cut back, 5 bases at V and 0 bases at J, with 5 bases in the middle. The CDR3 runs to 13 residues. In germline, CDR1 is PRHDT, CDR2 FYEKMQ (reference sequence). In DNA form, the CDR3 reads TGTGCCAGCAGCCCGATCTCCTACAATGAGCAGTTCTTC. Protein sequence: CASSPISYNEQFF.

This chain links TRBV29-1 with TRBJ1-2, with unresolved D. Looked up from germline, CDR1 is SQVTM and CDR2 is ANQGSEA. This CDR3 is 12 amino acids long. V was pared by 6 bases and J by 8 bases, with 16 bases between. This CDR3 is CSVGNPPGGYTF. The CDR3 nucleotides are TGCAGCGTGGGTAATCCTCCGGGAGGCTACACCTTC.

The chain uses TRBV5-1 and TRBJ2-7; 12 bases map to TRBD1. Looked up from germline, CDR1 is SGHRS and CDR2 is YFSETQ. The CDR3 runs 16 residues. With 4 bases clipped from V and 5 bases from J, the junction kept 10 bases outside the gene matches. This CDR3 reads CASSLRRGTGGDEQYF. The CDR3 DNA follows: TGCGCCAGCAGCCTCCGCCGCGGGACAGGGGGCGACGAGCAGTACTTC. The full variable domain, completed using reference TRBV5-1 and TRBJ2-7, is KAGVTQTPRYLIKTRGQQVTLSCSPISGHRSVSWYQQTPGQGLQFLFEYFSETQRNKGNFPGRFSGRQFSNSRSEMNVSTLELGDSALYLCASSLRRGTGGDEQYFGPGTRLTVT.